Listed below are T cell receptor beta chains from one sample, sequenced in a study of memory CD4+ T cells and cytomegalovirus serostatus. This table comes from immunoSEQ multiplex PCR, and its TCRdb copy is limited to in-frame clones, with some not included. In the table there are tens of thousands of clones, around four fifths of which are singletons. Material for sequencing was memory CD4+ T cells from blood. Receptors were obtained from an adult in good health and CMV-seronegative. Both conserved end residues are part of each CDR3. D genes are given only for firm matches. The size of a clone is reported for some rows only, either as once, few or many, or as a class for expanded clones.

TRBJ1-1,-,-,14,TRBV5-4,TGTGCCAGCAGCTTTTACAGGGAGAACACTGAAGCTTTCTTT,CASSFYRENTEAFF
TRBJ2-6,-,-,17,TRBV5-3,TGTGCCAGAAGCTTCCCACAGGTGGACTCTGGGGCCAACGTCCTGACTTTC,CARSFPQVDSGANVLTF
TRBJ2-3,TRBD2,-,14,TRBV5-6,TGTGCCAGCAGCTTGACTAGCGCCACAGATACGCAGTATTTT,CASSLTSATDTQYF
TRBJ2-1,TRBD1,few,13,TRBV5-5,TGTGCCAGCGGGTCACAGGGGAATGGGGAGCAGTTCTTC,CASGSQGNGEQFF
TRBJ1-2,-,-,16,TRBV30,TGTGCCTGGAGTGTACGGGCAGCCTACCCTCGCTATGGCTACACCTTC,CAWSVRAAYPRYGYTF
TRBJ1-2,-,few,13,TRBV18,TGTGCCAGCTCACCACCGGTCGGCAATGGCTACACCTTC,CASSPPVGNGYTF
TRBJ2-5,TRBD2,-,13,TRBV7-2,TGTGCCAGCAGCAGCGGGGGGTCGGAGACCCAGTACTTC,CASSSGGSETQYF
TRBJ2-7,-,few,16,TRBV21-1,TGTGCCAGCAGCAAAGGGGGAGCGGGGGGAATCAACGAGCAGTACTTC,CASSKGGAGGINEQYF
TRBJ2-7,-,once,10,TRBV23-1,TGCGCCAGCAGTCAACCCGACCTTGGCTTC,CASSQPDLGF
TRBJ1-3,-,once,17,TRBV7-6,TGTGCCAGCAGCACCCCGACGGGGGGGACCTCTGGAAACACCATATATTTT,CASSTPTGGTSGNTIYF
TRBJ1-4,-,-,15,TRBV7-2,TGTGCCAGCAGCCAGCAGGGTGTGAGTGATGAAAAACTGTTTTTT,CASSQQGVSDEKLFF
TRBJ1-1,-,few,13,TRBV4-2,TGTGCCACCTCCAGGGAAATGAACACTGAAGCTTTCTTT,CATSREMNTEAFF
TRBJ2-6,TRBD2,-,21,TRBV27,TGTGCCAGCAGGAGACTGGGACTAGCGGGGGGGCCAGAGACTGGGGCCAACGTCCTGACTTTC,CASRRLGLAGGPETGANVLTF
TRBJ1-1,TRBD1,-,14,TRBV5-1,TGCGCCAGCAGCTCCAACAGGGGAAGCACTGAAGCTTTCTTT,CASSSNRGSTEAFF
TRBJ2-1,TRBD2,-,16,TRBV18,TGTGCCAGCTCGCCCCCTACTAGCGGGCCAGCCAATGAGCAGTTCTTC,CASSPPTSGPANEQFF
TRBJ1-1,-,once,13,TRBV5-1,TGCGCCAGCAGCCCTATCGGAGGGGTCGCGGCTTTCTTT,CASSPIGGVAAFF
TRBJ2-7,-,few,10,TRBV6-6,TGTGCCAGCAGTAACTACGAGCAGTACTTC,CASSNYEQYF
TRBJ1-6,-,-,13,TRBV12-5,TGTGCTAGTGGCCCCGGGACTGAGGCACCCCTCCACTTT,CASGPGTEAPLHF
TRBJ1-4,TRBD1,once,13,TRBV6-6,TGTGCCAGCAGTTGGGGACAGGGAGGAAAACTGTTTTTT,CASSWGQGGKLFF
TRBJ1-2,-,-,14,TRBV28,TGTGCCAGCAGTCTTGGACAGCACAACTATGGCTACACCTTC,CASSLGQHNYGYTF
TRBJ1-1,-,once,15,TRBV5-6,TGTGCCAGCAGCTTGGAATACCCTAAGAACACTGAAGCTTTCTTT,CASSLEYPKNTEAFF
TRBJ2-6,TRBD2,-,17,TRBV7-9,TGTGCCAGCAGCCCCGGCGGGGGAGACCCTGGGGCCAACGTCCTGACTTTC,CASSPGGGDPGANVLTF
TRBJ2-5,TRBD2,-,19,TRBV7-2,TGTGCCAGCAGCTTAGCGGCACTAGCGGGGGGCCTTCCTCAAGAGACCCAGTACTTC,CASSLAALAGGLPQETQYF
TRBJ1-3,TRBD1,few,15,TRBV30,TGTGCCTGGAGTGGCGACAGGGCCTCTGGAAACACCATATATTTT,CAWSGDRASGNTIYF
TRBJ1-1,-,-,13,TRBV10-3,TGTGCCGCAGCGGGACAAATGAACACTGAAGCTTTCTTT,CAAAGQMNTEAFF
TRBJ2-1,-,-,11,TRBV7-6,TGTGCCAGCAGCCCGGACAATGAGCAGTTCTTC,CASSPDNEQFF
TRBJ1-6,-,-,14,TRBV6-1,TGTGCCCATGGGCCCGGCCCGATAAATTCACCCCTCCACTTT,CAHGPGPINSPLHF
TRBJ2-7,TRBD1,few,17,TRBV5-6,TGTGCCAGCAGCTCGGTTACCGGGACAGGGAGTTCCTACGAGCAGTACTTC,CASSSVTGTGSSYEQYF
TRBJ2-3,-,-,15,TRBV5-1,TGCGCCAGCAGCTTCGACGGCAACCCCACAGATACGCAGTATTTT,CASSFDGNPTDTQYF
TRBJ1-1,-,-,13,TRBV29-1,TGCAGCGTTGAGAGGTCGGGGAACACTGAAGCTTTCTTT,CSVERSGNTEAFF
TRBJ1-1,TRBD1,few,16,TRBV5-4,TGTGCCAGCAGCTTGGGAGGGGGCAGGTTGAACACTGAAGCTTTCTTT,CASSLGGGRLNTEAFF
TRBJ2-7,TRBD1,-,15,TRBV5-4,TGTGCCAGCAGCTTGGGGGGACAGGAAGCCTACGAGCAGTACTTC,CASSLGGQEAYEQYF
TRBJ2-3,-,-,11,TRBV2,TGTGCCAGCAGGACGACAGATACGCAGTATTTT,CASRTTDTQYF
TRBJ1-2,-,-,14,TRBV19,TGTGCCAGTAGCCGCCCTGGGGCTAACTATGGCTACACCTTC,CASSRPGANYGYTF
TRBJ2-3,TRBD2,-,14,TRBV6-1,TGTGCCAGCATACAGCGGGGGGACACAGATACGCAGTATTTT,CASIQRGDTDTQYF
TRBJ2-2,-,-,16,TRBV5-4,TGTGCCAGCAGTCGGGTCAGGGCGAGGAACACCGGGGAGCTGTTTTTT,CASSRVRARNTGELFF
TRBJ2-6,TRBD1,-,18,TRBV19,TGTGCCAGTAGTACAGGACAGGGGCGGTCCCCTGGGGCCAACGTCCTGACTTTC,CASSTGQGRSPGANVLTF
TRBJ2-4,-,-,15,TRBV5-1,TGCGCCAGCAGCTTGGAAAGGGGGAGGGGAAACATTCAGTACTTC,CASSLERGRGNIQYF
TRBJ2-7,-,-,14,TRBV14,TGTGCCAGCAGCCAAGACCTGGGGTCGCTTGAGCAGTACTTC,CASSQDLGSLEQYF
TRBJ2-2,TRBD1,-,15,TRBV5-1,TGCGCCAGCAGCTTGTCAGGGGGCGGCACCGGGGAGCTGTTTTTT,CASSLSGGGTGELFF
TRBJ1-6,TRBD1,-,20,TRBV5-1,TGCGCCAGCAGCACTGCCCCTCTGGACAGGGGGTTCTCCTATAATTCACCCCTCCACTTT,CASSTAPLDRGFSYNSPLHF
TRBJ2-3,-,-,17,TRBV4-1,TGCGCCAGCAGCCAGGCTACGAGGGGGTTTGCCACAGATACGCAGTATTTT,CASSQATRGFATDTQYF
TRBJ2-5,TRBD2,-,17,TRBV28,TGTGCCAGCAGTTCATCTAGCGGGGGGCTGTACCAAGAGACCCAGTACTTC,CASSSSSGGLYQETQYF
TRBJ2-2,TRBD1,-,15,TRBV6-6,TGTGCCAGCAGCCTGACAGGGGTTTTGTCCGGGGAGCTGTTTTTT,CASSLTGVLSGELFF
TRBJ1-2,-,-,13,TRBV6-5,TGTGCCAGCAGTGAAAGGGGGATTCTGGCCTACACCTTC,CASSERGILAYTF
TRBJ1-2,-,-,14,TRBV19,TGTGCCAGCGGCTGGAGGGCGGAAAACTATGGCTACACCTTC,CASGWRAENYGYTF
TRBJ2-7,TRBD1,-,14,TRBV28,TGTGCCAGCAGTGATACAGGGGTAAGGGGCGAGCAGTACTTC,CASSDTGVRGEQYF
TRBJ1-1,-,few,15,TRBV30,TGTGCCTGGAGTAAGCGCGGGGCCATGAACACTGAAGCTTTCTTT,CAWSKRGAMNTEAFF
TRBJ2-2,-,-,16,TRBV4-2,TGTGCCAGCAGCCCCCAGGAGGCTGCGGGCACCGGGGAGCTGTTTTTT,CASSPQEAAGTGELFF
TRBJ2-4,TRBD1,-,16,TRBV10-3,TGTGCCATCAGTGGGGACAGGGGGATAGCCAAAAACATTCAGTACTTC,CAISGDRGIAKNIQYF
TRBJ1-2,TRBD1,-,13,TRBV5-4,TGTGCCAGCAGCCGGGGACAGGTAGATGGCTACACCTTC,CASSRGQVDGYTF
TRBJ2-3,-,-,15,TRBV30,TGTGCCTGGAGTGGTTTTATGTCAACTTCTGATACGCAGTATTTT,CAWSGFMSTSDTQYF
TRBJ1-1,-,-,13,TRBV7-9,TGTGCCAGCAGCTTATCGCGGGGCACTGAAGCTTTCTTT,CASSLSRGTEAFF
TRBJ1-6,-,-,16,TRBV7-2,TGTGCCAGCAGCACTAGGGGGGGATGGAATAATTCACCCCTCCACTTT,CASSTRGGWNNSPLHF
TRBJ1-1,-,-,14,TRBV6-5,TGTGCCAGCAGGAAACCGGGAGGGAGGGCTGAAGCTTTCTTT,CASRKPGGRAEAFF
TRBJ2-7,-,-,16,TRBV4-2,TGTGCCAGCAGCCAAGATATCGGCAGGGGGGAGTACGAGCAGTACTTC,CASSQDIGRGEYEQYF
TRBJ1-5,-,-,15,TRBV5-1,TGCGCCAGCAGCCCAGGGTTTGGGAGGTGGCAGCCCCAGCATTTT,CASSPGFGRWQPQHF